The 9 T cell receptor beta chains in this list originate from one sample, sequenced in a study of cytomegalovirus exposure and HLA in healthy donors. Primers: 60 Vbeta forward and 13 Jbeta reverse. Only in-frame clones appear in the TCRdb table, and some are missing; sequencing was by immunoSEQ multiplex PCR. This table holds roughly 180,000 clones, around 80% found once. The sample was PBMCs. The receptors were gathered from a man aged 35 to 55 in good health and CMV-seronegative.

The genes are TRBV4-1 and TRBJ2-1; perhaps TRBD1 as D (5 bases). The germline CDR1 and CDR2 sequences are MGHRA and YSYEKL. The CDR3 sequence is 14 residues long. Trimming left V 1 base short and J 3 bases short, with 7 bases between. The DNA for the CDR3 is TGCGCCAGCAGCCAAGGGGGCAGCTACAATGAGCAGTTCTTC. It yields the protein CASSQGGSYNEQFF.

The J gene is TRBJ1-6, the V gene TRBV18, with a weak D call TRBD1 (6 bases). CDR1 KGHSH and CDR2 LQKENI come from the germline V gene. This CDR3 is built from 15 residues. V was cut by 1 base and J by 5 bases, with 9 bases left in between. The chain's CDR3 is CASSPLGADNSPLHF. The CDR3 DNA is TGTGCCAGCTCACCACTGGGGGCCGATAATTCACCCCTCCACTTT.

This clone came up once. The chain carries TRBV7-2 and TRBJ1-5; 8 positions agree with TRBD1. The CDR3 is made up of 17 amino acids. V lost 6 bases, J lost 0 bases, and 10 bases stayed unmatched. The germline gives CDR1 SGHTA, CDR2 FQGNSA. Written as DNA, the CDR3 is TGTGCCAGCAGTCTTCAGGGGGCAGGACGTAGCAATCAGCCCCAGCATTTT. Translating it yields CASSLQGAGRSNQPQHF.

J is TRBJ2-1 and V is TRBV30, with 11 bases matching TRBD2. The V gene end was trimmed by 5 bases and the J gene end by 3 bases; junction bases not matched to a gene: 3. CDR1 is GTSNPN and CDR2 is SVGIG in the germline V gene (reference sequence). The CDR3 loop spans 14 amino acids. The CDR3 DNA sequence: TGTGCCTGGGGCCTAGCGGGGGGCTACAATGAGCAGTTCTTC. Protein sequence: CAWGLAGGYNEQFF.

CDR3 residues: CASSPRDRGNTEAFF. The CDR3 DNA sequence: TGTGCCAGCAGCCCCAGGGACAGGGGGAACACTGAAGCTTTCTTT. The chain combines TRBV7-8 with TRBJ1-1, with 10 nucleotides matching TRBD1. The germline CDR1 and CDR2 sequences are SGHVS and FQNEAQ. Unmatched junction bases numbered 4, after V lost 5 bases and J lost 1 base. The length of the CDR3 is 15 residues.

This clone was picked up a small number of times. V is TRBV9 and J is TRBJ2-5; D perhaps matches TRBD1 (6 bases). The CDR3 loop spans 20 amino acids. Germline V gives CDR1 SGDLS, CDR2 YYNGEE. Trimming cost V 0 bases and J 1 base, with 25 bases left between them. The CDR3 nucleotides are TGTGCCAGCAGCGTAGAACCTCTCGCCCTAGGGGGAGCAGGCCAAGAGACCCAGTACTTC. Amino acids: CASSVEPLALGGAGQETQYF.

The chain joins TRBV28 to TRBJ1-4; 9 bases are a match to TRBD1. The V segment lost 5 bases and the J segment 8 bases; nucleotides outside the gene matches: 9. The CDR3 spans 15 residues. Germline lookup yields CDR1 MDHEN and CDR2 SYDVKM. The CDR3 loop is CASSLPGQGVEKLFF. For the CDR3, the DNA is TGTGCCAGCAGTCTCCCGGGACAGGGAGTAGAAAAACTGTTTTTT.

V is TRBV5-5 and J is TRBJ2-5; 11 bases are shared with TRBD1. The CDR3 has 15 amino acids. Unmatched junction bases numbered 7, after V lost 0 bases and J lost 9 bases. Germline CDR1 is SGHKS and CDR2 is YYEKEE (reference sequence). The CDR3 nucleotides are TGTGCCAGCAGCTTGGCAACAGGACAGGGGGCTCCCCAGTACTTC. Encoded protein: CASSLATGQGAPQYF.

V gene TRBV7-3 combines with J gene TRBJ2-1; D might be TRBD2 (5 bases). Germline values: CDR1 SGHTA, CDR2 FQGTGA. The CDR3 consists of 17 residues. Trimming cost V 1 base and J 6 bases, with 19 bases left between them. CDR3 sequence reads: CASSLMGGAGGSNEQFF. The CDR3 DNA follows: TGTGCCAGCAGCTTAATGGGCGGCGCGGGCGGTAGCAATGAGCAGTTCTTC. The full variable domain, its missing parts supplied by reference TRBV7-3 and TRBJ2-1, is GAGVSQTPSNKVTEKGKYVELRCDPISGHTALYWYRQSLGQGPEFLIYFQGTGAADDSGLPNDRFFAVRPEGSVSTLKIQRTERGDSAVYLCASSLMGGAGGSNEQFFGPGTRLTVL.